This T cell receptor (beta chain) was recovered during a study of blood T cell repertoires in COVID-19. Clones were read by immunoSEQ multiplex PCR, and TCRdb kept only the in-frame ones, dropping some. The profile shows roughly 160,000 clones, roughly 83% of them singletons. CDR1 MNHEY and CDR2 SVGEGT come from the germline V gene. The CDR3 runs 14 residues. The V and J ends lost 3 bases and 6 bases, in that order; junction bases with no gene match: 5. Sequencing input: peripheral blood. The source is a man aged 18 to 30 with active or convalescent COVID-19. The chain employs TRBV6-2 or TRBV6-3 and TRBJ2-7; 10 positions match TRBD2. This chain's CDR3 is CASSYALAGVEQYF. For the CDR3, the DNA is TGTGCCAGCAGTTATGCCCTAGCGGGAGTCGAGCAGTACTTC.